This TCR beta chain derives from a study of tissue T cells after allogeneic stem cell transplantation. Broader study findings: Only a limited share of tissue TCRs appeared in blood or spleen. The study did not identify alloreactive or antigen-specific tissue TCRs, and some clones might be persisting host cells.

This clone appeared a few times. The antigen is unknown. Produced via immunoSEQ multiplex PCR; TCRdb's table is partial and in-frame only. The repertoire includes about 5,800 clones, roughly three fifths of them detected once, and just over 20% sits in the top ten. This CDR3 contains 16 residues. The germline gives CDR1 SGHRS, CDR2 YFSETQ. V lost 5 bases to trimming and J lost 0 bases; unmatched junction nucleotides: 9. Comparators were a few non-transplant cancer patients without known GI disease. GI sites, liver, skin and spleen were taken after median 9.75 post-mortem hours. V and J are TRBV5-1 and TRBJ2-7, with TRBD2 matching 9 bases. Here the sequenced sample was tissue from the jejunum, taken at autopsy. This clonotype was obtained from a male donor aged 60 or over with lung cancer. CDR3 coding DNA: TGCGCCAGCAGAGCAGCCGGGACTAGCAGCTCCTACGAGCAGTACTTC. Protein: CASRAAGTSSSYEQYF.